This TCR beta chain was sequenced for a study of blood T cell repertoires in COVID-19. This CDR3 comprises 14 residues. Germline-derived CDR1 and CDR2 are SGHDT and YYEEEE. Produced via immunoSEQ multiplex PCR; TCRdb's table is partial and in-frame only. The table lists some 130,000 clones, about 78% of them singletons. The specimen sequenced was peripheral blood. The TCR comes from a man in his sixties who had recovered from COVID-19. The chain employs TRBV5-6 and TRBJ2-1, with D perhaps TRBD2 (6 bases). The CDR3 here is CATTGGSSYNEQFF. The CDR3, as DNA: TGTGCTACCACCGGGGGTAGCTCCTACAATGAGCAGTTCTTC.